The 10 T cell receptor beta chains given below trace back to one sample, sequenced in a study of T cells after yellow fever vaccination. TCRdb reprocessed the 5' RACE reads via MiXCR and lists one record per CDR3 protein. The repertoire has 500,000 to 550,000 distinct CDR3 sequences, 21% of them found once; the top ten carry about a sixth. Sequencing used PBMCs, obtained about 21 days after the first yellow fever vaccination. The receptors originated from a man aged 18 to 30 who received the YFV17D yellow fever vaccine.

This rearrangement joins TRBV7-9 to TRBJ2-3; the match to TRBD1 covers 9 bases. V trimming: 6 bases; J trimming: 1 base; junction bases outside the gene matches: 8. This CDR3 contains 16 residues. Germline V gives CDR1 SEHNR, CDR2 FQNEAQ (reference sequence). CDR3 sequence: CASSPWTGVGTDTQYF. CDR3 sequence (DNA): TGTGCCAGCAGTCCCTGGACAGGGGTGGGCACAGATACGCAGTATTTT.

The J gene is TRBJ2-5, the V gene TRBV24-1; a weak D match, TRBD1 (6 bases). Germline CDR1 is KGHDR and CDR2 is SFDVKD. V gave up 3 bases and J gave up 3 bases, with 7 bases separating them. The length of the CDR3 is 13 residues. CDR3 amino acids: CATSDNREETQYF. CDR3 nucleotides: TGTGCCACCAGTGATAACAGGGAAGAGACCCAGTACTTC.

This clonotype was found a few times. This rearrangement joins TRBV7-2 to TRBJ1-5, with 8 bases lining up with TRBD1. V shed 5 bases, J shed 4 bases, and the junction held 7 bases outside the gene matches. In germline, CDR1 is SGHTA, CDR2 FQGNSA. The CDR3 has 15 residues. The CDR3 region has the DNA TGTGCCAGCAGCACGAGACAGGGGTCTAATCAGCCCCAGCATTTT. Translated, it gives CASSTRQGSNQPQHF.

This clonotype has at least ten counts. This chain connects TRBV19 to TRBJ1-1; D gene uncertain. The CDR3 consists of 13 residues. Germline V CDR1 and CDR2: LNHDA, SQIVND (reference sequence). The V and J ends lost 1 base and 5 bases respectively, with 8 bases between them. CDR3 amino acids: CASSIVGDTEAFF. DNA of the CDR3: TGTGCCAGTAGTATAGTCGGGGATACTGAAGCTTTCTTT.

Here the CDR3 reads CSARDQGVGYNEQFF. Written as DNA, the CDR3 is TGCAGTGCTAGAGATCAAGGGGTGGGATACAATGAGCAGTTCTTC. J is TRBJ2-1 and V is TRBV20-1; D perhaps matches TRBD1 (5 bases). With 0 bases removed from V and 4 bases from J, the gap between germline ends came to 13 bases. The CDR3 is 15 residues long. The V gene's germline CDR1 is DFQATT and CDR2 SNEGSKA (reference sequence).

The V gene is TRBV6-1, the J gene TRBJ1-5; D gene ambiguous. The CDR3 is 14 residues long. Deletions cut 5 bases from V and 3 bases from J, with 11 bases between. Germline CDR1 reads MNHNS; CDR2 reads SASEGT. The CDR3 DNA reads as TGTGCCAGCAGTCCCCTGAGCGTCAATCAGCCCCAGCATTTT. Amino acid sequence: CASSPLSVNQPQHF.

This clonotype was detected only a few times. CDR3 region: CASTGTRVALETQYF. The CDR3 region has the DNA TGTGCCAGCACCGGAACCAGGGTAGCCTTGGAGACCCAGTACTTC. The chain has TRBV5-6 and TRBJ2-5, with D maybe TRBD1 (5 bases). CDR3 size: 15 residues. From germline, CDR1 is SGHDT and CDR2 YYEEEE. V lost 6 bases, J lost 5 bases, and 20 bases lay in between.

The chain has TRBV25-1 and TRBJ2-3; TRBD1 matches at 7 bases. The CDR3 spans 15 residues. CDR1 and CDR2 from the germline V gene are MGHDK and SYGVNS. V trimming: 3 bases; J trimming: 4 bases; junction bases outside the gene matches: 7. Here the CDR3 DNA reads TGTGCCAGCAGTGACCTCAGGGGGTCGGCAGATACGCAGTATTTT. It is translated as CASSDLRGSADTQYF.

This clonotype was seen more than once but under ten times. This chain uses TRBV9 with TRBJ2-3; 7 bases fit TRBD2. The CDR3 runs to 16 residues. The germline gives CDR1 SGDLS, CDR2 YYNGEE. V was clipped by 0 bases and J by 2 bases; unmatched bases: 6. The CDR3 DNA follows: TGTGCCAGCAGCGTAGAGGGCGGGAGAAACACAGATACGCAGTATTTT. Its protein product is CASSVEGGRNTDTQYF. The whole variable domain, remainder taken from reference TRBV9 and TRBJ2-3, is DSGVTQTPKHLITATGQRVTLRCSPRSGDLSVYWYQQSLDQGLQFLIQYYNGEERAKGNILERFSAQQFPDLHSELNLSSLELGDSALYFCASSVEGGRNTDTQYFGPGTRLTVL.

The chain is built from TRBV25-1 and TRBJ2-3; TRBD2 aligns across 9 bases. Germline V gives CDR1 MGHDK, CDR2 SYGVNS. This CDR3 has 14 residues. The J segment lost 2 bases and the V segment lost 9 bases, leaving 6 bases of the junction unmatched. The chain's CDR3 is CARMTSGDTDTQYF. The CDR3, as DNA: TGTGCCAGGATGACTAGCGGTGACACAGATACGCAGTATTTT.